The 5 T cell receptor beta chains below all came from one sample that was sequenced in a study of T cell changes during pregnancy in multiple sclerosis. Profiling relied on immunoSEQ multiplex PCR, and the TCRdb table lists in-frame clones only, not all of them. This table has 91,000 or so clones, around 92% appearing once. Sequencing used peripheral blood, obtained after pregnancy. The receptors shown here come from a female donor with multiple sclerosis, enrolled in a pregnancy study.

The chain links TRBV20-1 to TRBJ2-1, with D maybe TRBD2 (5 bases). CDR1 DFQATT and CDR2 SNEGSKA come from the germline V gene (reference sequence). This CDR3 has 11 amino acids. V gave up 3 bases and J gave up 10 bases, with 10 bases separating them. The CDR3 DNA reads TGCAGTGCTAGCCCACTAGGGGAGCAGTTCTTC. Protein: CSASPLGEQFF.

This chain connects TRBV7-6 to TRBJ1-1; possible D gene TRBD1, 5 bases. The CDR3 consists of 14 residues. Trimming took 5 bases from V and 5 from J, leaving 15 bases between them. CDR1 and CDR2 from the germline V gene are SGHVS and FNYEAQ. The chain's CDR3 is CASSTRSDRTEAFF. The CDR3 bases are TGTGCCAGCAGCACGCGATCCGACAGAACTGAAGCTTTCTTT.

The chain employs TRBV30 and TRBJ2-5; D perhaps matches TRBD1 (5 bases). Trimming cost V 4 bases and J 2 bases, with 5 bases left between them. The CDR3 length is 11 residues. The germline V gene encodes CDR1 GTSNPN and CDR2 SVGIG (reference sequence). CDR3 DNA sequence: TGTGCCTGGACAGGGCAAGAGACCCAGTACTTC. Amino acids: CAWTGQETQYF.

This rearrangement joins TRBV9 to TRBJ2-7; 8 bases agree with TRBD1. J gave up 3 bases and V 4 bases, and 9 bases lay outside the gene matches. Germline lookup yields CDR1 SGDLS and CDR2 YYNGEE. This CDR3 spans 15 amino acids. CDR3 loop: CASSPTGGGNYEQYF. CDR3 DNA: TGTGCCAGCAGCCCCACAGGGGGTGGGAACTACGAGCAGTACTTC.

The J gene is TRBJ1-5, the V gene TRBV7-3; 7 bases line up with TRBD1. The CDR3 is 11 amino acids. CDR1 SGHTA and CDR2 FQGTGA come from the germline V gene. V shed 5 bases, J shed 9 bases, and the junction held 1 base outside the gene matches. CDR3 loop: CASSQGGPQHF. DNA of the CDR3: TGTGCCAGCAGCCAGGGGGGGCCCCAGCATTTT.